These 10 T cell receptor beta chains came from one sample sequenced in a study of T cells in Graves' hyperthyroidism and ophthalmopathy. TCR beta CDR3 region amplification was performed from RNA transcripts. TCR CDR3 regions were first amplified by RT-PCR with HTBI primers. MiXCR, run by TCRdb on the multiplex PCR reads, gives a single entry per CDR3 protein. Here the sample spans some 250,000 distinct CDR3 sequences, roughly 15% being singletons. Sequenced material: blood. The receptors were gathered from a woman aged 35 to 49 with Graves' hyperthyroidism that later progressed to Graves' ophthalmopathy.

Many counts were recorded for this clonotype. V and J are TRBV12-3 or TRBV12-4 and TRBJ1-1; D remains unclear. V was cut by 6 bases and J by 0 bases, with 11 bases left in between. The CDR3 totals 14 residues. In DNA form, the CDR3 reads TGTGCCAGCAGCCCCGGGCCGGTGAACACTGAAGCTTTCTTT. It specifies CASSPGPVNTEAFF.

At least ten counts were recorded for this clonotype. The CDR3 DNA reads as TGTGCCAGCAGCTTCAGGGCGGCCTACTATGGCTACACCTTC. This encodes CASSFRAAYYGYTF. This chain joins TRBV11-3 and TRBJ1-2; a possible D gene is TRBD1 (5 bases). V was cut by 3 bases and J by 3 bases, with 11 bases left in between. The CDR3 is made up of 14 amino acids. Per the germline V gene, CDR1 is SGHNT and CDR2 is YENEEA.

Remarks on this clonotype: Compared with germline, one end of the junction differs, possibly owing to a read error. V gene TRBV6-1 combines with J gene TRBJ2-1; 12 bases are a match to TRBD1. This CDR3 spans 14 amino acids. Germline V gene sequence: CDR1 MNHNS, CDR2 SASEGT. CDR3 bases: TGTGCCAGCAACGGAGGGACAGGGGGCTTTCGGCAGCTCTTC. Its protein is CASNGGTGGFRQLF.

This clonotype has just one count. V gene TRBV28 combines with J gene TRBJ1-5; 8 bases agree with TRBD1. J was trimmed by 5 bases and V by 6 bases; bases with no gene match: 18. CDR1 and CDR2 from the germline V gene are MDHEN and SYDVKM. The CDR3 consists of 18 residues. The CDR3 nucleotides read TGTGCCAGCAGCACTGTATTTTCGGACAGGGAAGAAGATCAGCCCCAGCATTTT. Protein sequence: CASSTVFSDREEDQPQHF.

This clonotype came up many times. The chain couples TRBV28 to TRBJ2-1, with D uncertain. Between the trimmed V and J ends, which lost 0 bases and 0 bases, there was a span of 12 bases. Germline CDR1 and CDR2: MDHEN and SYDVKM. The length of the CDR3 is 17 residues. CDR3 region: CASSLWGWSSSYNEQFF. DNA for the CDR3: TGTGCCAGCAGTTTATGGGGTTGGTCAAGCTCCTACAATGAGCAGTTCTTC.

This clonotype was picked up many times. This sequence joins TRBV2 and TRBJ2-1; D not resolved. The germline gives CDR1 SNHLY, CDR2 FYNNEI. The CDR3 loop spans 14 amino acids. V lost 8 bases, J lost 0 bases, and 11 bases lay in between. CDR3 sequence: CASFSLSSYNEQFF. CDR3 sequence (DNA): TGTGCCAGCTTCTCGTTGAGCTCCTACAATGAGCAGTTCTTC.

This clonotype was observed a handful of times. It may be a read error: a sequence one base away is much more abundant. J is TRBJ2-1 and V is TRBV29-1, with a tentative D call TRBD1 (6 bases). V gave up 3 bases and J gave up 0 bases, with 12 bases separating them. Germline V lookup: CDR1 SQVTM, CDR2 ANQGSEA. This CDR3 has 15 amino acids. The CDR3 protein is CSVEGTPSSYNEQFF. The CDR3 DNA sequence: TGCAGCGTTGAGGGGACACCGAGCTCCTACAATGAGCAGTTCTTC.

The rearrangement uses TRBV7-2 and TRBJ2-1, with 8 positions matching TRBD2. The length of the CDR3 is 15 residues. Germline CDR1 reads SGHTA; CDR2 reads FQGNSA. V shed 5 bases, J shed 3 bases, and the junction held 6 bases outside the gene matches. DNA of the CDR3: TGTGCCAGCAGCATTAGCGGGGTTCACTACAATGAGCAGTTCTTC. Translated: CASSISGVHYNEQFF. Together with reference TRBV7-2 and TRBJ2-1, the CDR3 gives the full variable domain: GAGVSQSPSNKVTEKGKDVELRCDPISGHTALYWYRQSLGQGLEFLIYFQGNSAPDKSGLPSDRFSAERTGGSVSTLTIQRTQQEDSAVYLCASSISGVHYNEQFFGPGTRLTVL.

On this clonotype: One end of the junction is discordant with germline, which a read error may explain. The genes are TRBV5-1 and TRBJ2-5; 7 nucleotides align to TRBD1. In germline, CDR1 is SGHRS, CDR2 YFSETQ. This CDR3 is 14 amino acids long. As DNA, the CDR3 is TGCGCCAGCAGTTTGGACAGGCTGAGAGAGACCCAGTACTTC. This sequence encodes CASSLDRLRETQYF.

To note about this clonotype: A clone one base away is much larger, so this may be a read error. This chain connects TRBV29-1 to TRBJ2-1; 9 bases match TRBD2. Germline V gene data show CDR1 as SQVTM and CDR2 as ANQGSEA. The CDR3 spans 20 residues. Trimming cost V 4 bases and J 2 bases; bases outside gene matches: 21. The CDR3 DNA reads TGCAGCGTTGGTGGGGGAGCCCGGGCTGGTAGCGGGAGAGCCTACAATGAGCAGTTCTTC. Encoded protein: CSVGGGARAGSGRAYNEQFF.